This passage covers 21 T cell receptor beta chains from one sample sequenced in a study of cytomegalovirus exposure and HLA in healthy donors. In the PCR, 60 Vbeta and 13 Jbeta primers were used. Repertoires were generated with immunoSEQ multiplex PCR, while TCRdb's copy carries only in-frame clones and drops some. Among more than 250,000 clones listed, over 85% were seen once. The specimen was PBMCs. These receptors were taken from a woman between 18 and 30 years old in good health and CMV-seronegative.

The chain couples TRBV2 to TRBJ1-1, with D possibly matching TRBD1 (6 bases). The V end lost 3 bases, the J end lost 3 bases, and 17 bases lay between the germline ends. CDR3 length: 16 residues. Germline CDR1 is SNHLY and CDR2 is FYNNEI. The DNA for the CDR3 is TGTGCCAGCAGTGAGGGCCGTGGGGGCGACTACACTGAAGCTTTCTTT. Its protein product is CASSEGRGGDYTEAFF.

This clone was seen only once. This chain joins TRBV6-6 and TRBJ1-4, with 8 positions matching TRBD1. Unmatched junction bases numbered 4, after V lost 5 bases and J lost 5 bases. The germline gives CDR1 MNHNY, CDR2 SVGAGI (reference sequence). The CDR3 runs 14 residues. The CDR3 bases are TGTGCCAGCAGTACCAGACAGGGGAATGAAAAACTGTTTTTT. Protein product: CASSTRQGNEKLFF.

The chain couples TRBV11-1 to TRBJ2-5; 10 bases agree with TRBD1. CDR3 length: 15 residues. The germline gives CDR1 SGHAT, CDR2 FQDESV (reference sequence). V gave up 1 base and J gave up 5 bases; unmatched junction bases: 4. CDR3: CASSLVTGGGETQYF. For the CDR3, the DNA is TGTGCCAGCAGCTTAGTGACAGGGGGCGGGGAGACCCAGTACTTC.

The rearrangement uses TRBV7-6 and TRBJ1-5; 8 nucleotides match TRBD1. The CDR3 runs 16 residues. The germline V gene has CDR1 SGHVS and CDR2 FNYEAQ. V shed 5 bases, J shed 5 bases, and the junction held 11 bases outside the gene matches. CDR3 nucleotide sequence: TGTGCCAGCAGCCCAGTTCCCGGGACAGGTTATCAGCCCCAGCATTTT. It codes for CASSPVPGTGYQPQHF.

V usage is TRBV30 and J usage is TRBJ2-5; D might be TRBD2 (5 bases). V shed 0 bases and J shed 5 bases, with 13 bases lying between them. Germline V lookup: CDR1 GTSNPN, CDR2 SVGIG (reference sequence). The CDR3 contains 14 residues. CDR3 in DNA: TGTGCCTGGAGTGTAGGGCTAGCCCGGGAGACCCAGTACTTC. It yields the protein CAWSVGLARETQYF.

The gene calls are TRBV5-1 and TRBJ2-4; weak D call: TRBD1 (6 bases). CDR1 and CDR2 from the germline V gene are SGHRS and YFSETQ. The CDR3 sequence is 18 residues long. Trimming left V 4 bases short and J 0 bases short, with 20 bases between. The CDR3 sequence is CASSRWDTASLAKNIQYF. CDR3 DNA sequence: TGCGCCAGCAGCCGATGGGACACCGCCTCACTAGCCAAAAACATTCAGTACTTC.

The gene calls are TRBV10-3 and TRBJ1-1; 8 bases are a match to TRBD1. This CDR3 contains 14 residues. V was pared by 6 bases and J by 11 bases, with 14 bases of the junction left unmatched. CDR1 is ENHRY, CDR2 SYGVKD, per germline. In DNA form, the CDR3 reads TGTGCCATCAGCTTGACAGGGGACCCCGGCGGGGCTTTCTTT. It yields the protein CAISLTGDPGGAFF.

The CDR3 DNA reads as TGTGCCAGCAGCGTAGACACACCCACAGGGGGCCCAAAAAACATTCAGTACTTC. Amino acids: CASSVDTPTGGPKNIQYF. This sequence joins TRBV9 and TRBJ2-4; 9 bases are shared with TRBD1. Germline values: CDR1 SGDLS, CDR2 YYNGEE. The length of the CDR3 is 18 residues. V was clipped by 0 bases and J by 4 bases; unmatched bases: 11.

J is TRBJ1-5 and V is TRBV6-1; TRBD1 might be the D (6 bases). V was clipped by 2 bases and J by 1 base, with 15 bases between them. The CDR3 runs to 17 residues. CDR1 is MNHNS, CDR2 SASEGT, per germline. In DNA form, the CDR3 reads TGTGCCAGCAGTGAATCCATCGGACAGCAGAGCAATCAGCCCCAGCATTTT. This gives the protein CASSESIGQQSNQPQHF.

This chain uses TRBV27 with TRBJ1-1; possibly TRBD1 for D (6 bases). The V gene lost 8 bases and the J gene lost 7 bases, with 11 bases spanning the gap. The CDR3 sequence is 11 residues long. In germline, CDR1 is MNHEY, CDR2 SMNVEV (reference sequence). The CDR3 coding sequence is TGTGCCAGCCGCGGGGGCCATGAAGCTTTCTTT. Its translation is CASRGGHEAFF.

The CDR3 here is CASSSLLVAKNIQYF. In DNA form, the CDR3 reads TGTGCCAGCAGTTCCCTACTAGTTGCCAAAAACATTCAGTACTTC. The V call is TRBV27, the J call TRBJ2-4, with a weak D call TRBD2 (5 bases). Germline loops: CDR1 MNHEY, CDR2 SMNVEV (reference sequence). Trimming stripped 4 bases from V and 1 base from J, with 11 bases between. The CDR3 loop spans 15 amino acids.

J is TRBJ1-1 and V is TRBV6-1; TRBD1 is a possible D gene (5 bases). Trimming stripped 1 base from V and 4 bases from J, with 7 bases between. The CDR3 is made up of 13 amino acids. Per germline, CDR1 MNHNS and CDR2 SASEGT. Written as DNA, the CDR3 is TGTGCCAGCAGTGAAGAAGGGGTCACTGAAGCTTTCTTT. Its translation is CASSEEGVTEAFF.

With regard to this clone: The same CDR3 is also encoded by other DNA sequences in this sample. This chain connects TRBV5-1 to TRBJ1-1; 9 bases are shared with TRBD1. After removal of 0 bases from V and 2 bases from J, the junction contained 2 bases not matched to a gene. The CDR3 contains 15 residues. The germline gives CDR1 SGHRS, CDR2 YFSETQ. Here the CDR3 reads CASSLGTGANTEAFF. CDR3 nucleotides: TGCGCCAGCAGCTTGGGGACAGGGGCAAACACTGAAGCTTTCTTT.

This rearrangement joins TRBV27 to TRBJ1-6; tentative D call: TRBD1 (5 bases). V was trimmed by 2 bases and J by 0 bases, leaving 8 bases between them. This CDR3 is 16 amino acids long. The germline gives CDR1 MNHEY, CDR2 SMNVEV (reference sequence). The CDR3 protein is CASSLAGGSYNSPLHF. CDR3 in DNA: TGTGCCAGCAGTTTAGCGGGGGGCTCCTATAATTCACCCCTCCACTTT.

V and J are TRBV5-1 and TRBJ1-3; the D is unclear. Trimming stripped 2 bases from V and 0 bases from J, with 6 bases between. CDR1 is SGHRS, CDR2 YFSETQ, per germline. This CDR3 spans 14 amino acids. The CDR3 loop is CASSFHSSGNTIYF. In nucleotides, the CDR3 is TGCGCCAGCAGCTTTCATAGCTCTGGAAACACCATATATTTT.

The chain is built from TRBV7-7 and TRBJ2-1; tentatively, D is TRBD1 (6 bases). Germline V lookup: CDR1 SSHAT, CDR2 FNYEAQ (reference sequence). The CDR3 covers 13 residues. CDR3 nucleotides: TGTGCTAGCTCGACAGGAAGGGGCGATGAGCAGTTCTTC. Translating gives CASSTGRGDEQFF. Drawing the rest from reference TRBV7-7 and TRBJ2-1, the complete variable domain is GAGVSQSPRYKVTKRGQDVTLRCDPISSHATLYWYQQALGQGPEFLTYFNYEAQPDKSGLPSDRFSAERPEGSISTLTIQRTEQRDSAMYRCASSTGRGDEQFFGPGTRLTVL.

The chain employs TRBV7-7 and TRBJ2-5; TRBD2 matches 10 bases. The J call may be faulty, since TRBJ2-7 better matches the DNA end. The CDR3 runs to 14 residues. Germline CDR1 is SSHAT and CDR2 is FNYEAQ (reference sequence). The CDR3 loop is CASSPTSGVGEQYF. As DNA, the CDR3 is TGTGCCAGCAGCCCAACTAGCGGGGTGGGCGAGCAGTACTTC.

This clone came up a few times. Within the sample, other DNA sequences also encode this same CDR3. The V call is TRBV2, the J call TRBJ1-6, with a weak D call TRBD1 (6 bases). CDR3 length: 13 residues. The V end was cut by 7 bases, the J end by 4 bases, with 8 bases between. The germline gives CDR1 SNHLY, CDR2 FYNNEI. Here the CDR3 DNA reads TGTGCCAGCAAACAGGGATATAATTCACCCCTCCACTTT. Translation gives CASKQGYNSPLHF.

V and J are TRBV5-1 and TRBJ2-1; 8 nucleotides line up with TRBD2. From germline, CDR1 is SGHRS and CDR2 YFSETQ. Trimming took 3 bases from V and 7 from J; bases not matched to a gene: 15. The CDR3 contains 17 residues. The CDR3 coding sequence is TGCGCCAGCAGCTCATCTCCTCTCGGGGGGGGGCCGAATGAGCAGTTCTTC. Encoded protein: CASSSSPLGGGPNEQFF.

This sequence joins TRBV27 and TRBJ1-5; D call uncertain. Deletions cut 0 bases from V and 7 bases from J, with 13 bases between. This CDR3 is built from 15 residues. The germline V gene encodes CDR1 MNHEY and CDR2 SMNVEV (reference sequence). DNA for the CDR3: TGTGCCAGCAGTTTATCCCCAGAAACCAACCAGCCCCAGCATTTT. It specifies CASSLSPETNQPQHF.

The J gene is TRBJ2-3, the V gene TRBV30, with 9 bases lining up with TRBD2. The germline CDR1 and CDR2 sequences are GTSNPN and SVGIG (reference sequence). This CDR3 has 16 residues. The J segment lost 7 bases and the V segment lost 0 bases, leaving 11 bases of the junction unmatched. The CDR3 DNA reads as TGTGCCTGGAGTGTACCAGGGCGGGGGGGCTTAAATACGCAGTATTTT. Its protein product is CAWSVPGRGGLNTQYF.